Following are 21 T cell receptor beta chains from one sample sequenced in a study of blood T cell repertoires in COVID-19. The assay was immunoSEQ multiplex PCR, and TCRdb's table has in-frame clones only and misses some. This sample yields roughly 400,000 clones, of which about 90% are seen a single time; 0.6% belongs to the top ten. Material for sequencing was PBMCs or T cells enriched from blood (not recorded which). These receptors were collected from a man aged 18 to 29 who had recovered from COVID-19.

The chain is built from TRBV7-9 and TRBJ2-7; 7 bases are a match to TRBD2. CDR3 size: 17 residues. J gave up 1 base and V 5 bases, and 14 bases lay outside the gene matches. Germline values: CDR1 SEHNR, CDR2 FQNEAQ (reference sequence). The CDR3 coding sequence is TGTGCCAGCAGCCCCCCCAGCATTTCTAGCGGATCCTACGAGCAGTACTTC. Protein sequence: CASSPPSISSGSYEQYF.

The gene calls are TRBV7-9 and TRBJ1-1; D possibly corresponds to TRBD1 (5 bases). Per the germline V gene, CDR1 is SEHNR and CDR2 is FQNEAQ (reference sequence). The CDR3 runs to 13 residues. The V end lost 3 bases, the J end lost 4 bases, and 9 bases lay between the germline ends. CDR3 nucleotides: TGTGCCAGCAGCTTTGGGACTGGCACTGAAGCTTTCTTT. As protein: CASSFGTGTEAFF.

This clone was seen only once. The rearrangement uses TRBV11-3 and TRBJ2-1, with 12 bases that match TRBD2. V was pared by 4 bases and J by 2 bases, with 9 bases of the junction left unmatched. The germline V gene encodes CDR1 SGHNT and CDR2 YENEEA. This CDR3 comprises 18 residues. CDR3 sequence: CASSSDWTSGAAYNEQFF. DNA of the CDR3: TGTGCCAGCAGCTCCGATTGGACTAGCGGGGCAGCCTACAATGAGCAGTTCTTC.

The chain employs TRBV19 and TRBJ1-1, with 10 bases aligning to TRBD1. V was pared by 4 bases and J by 0 bases, with 5 bases of the junction left unmatched. Germline-derived CDR1 and CDR2 are LNHDA and SQIVND (reference sequence). The CDR3 runs 16 residues. The CDR3 region is CASSNDRGPLNTEAFF. Written as DNA, the CDR3 is TGTGCCAGTAGTAATGACAGGGGGCCGTTGAACACTGAAGCTTTCTTT.

J is TRBJ2-7 and V is TRBV7-8; a weak D match, TRBD2 (6 bases). Trimming removed 1 base at V and 7 bases at J, with 17 bases between. This CDR3 spans 15 amino acids. Germline V lookup: CDR1 SGHVS, CDR2 FQNEAQ. The CDR3 bases are TGTGCCAGCAGCTTAGTTAGCCGGGAGTGGGATGAGCAGTACTTC. As protein: CASSLVSREWDEQYF.

This rearrangement joins TRBV7-8 to TRBJ1-1; D may be TRBD1 (5 bases). Germline values: CDR1 SGHVS, CDR2 FQNEAQ. There are 15 residues in the CDR3. V lost 1 base and J lost 3, with 12 bases in between. The CDR3 here is CASSLDRQTDTEAFF. The CDR3 nucleotides are TGTGCCAGCAGCTTAGACCGACAGACTGACACTGAAGCTTTCTTT.

This clone was recorded once. The chain is built from TRBV2 and TRBJ2-7, with unresolved D. This CDR3 has 12 amino acids. Trimming took off 3 bases at V and 4 bases at J, with 7 bases between the two ends. The V gene's germline CDR1 is SNHLY and CDR2 FYNNEI. The CDR3 DNA sequence: TGTGCCAGCAGTGAGTCCGGTTACGAGCAGTACTTC. It translates to CASSESGYEQYF.

The gene calls are TRBV7-9 and TRBJ1-1; 7 positions match TRBD1. From germline, CDR1 is SEHNR and CDR2 FQNEAQ (reference sequence). V shed 2 bases and J 8 bases; nucleotides not matched to a gene: 5. This CDR3 comprises 13 residues. CDR3 residues: CASSLSRQGEAFF. DNA for the CDR3: TGTGCCAGCAGCTTATCCCGACAGGGCGAAGCTTTCTTT.

The chain couples TRBV2 to TRBJ1-4, with 8 bases aligning to TRBD1. V dropped 9 bases and J dropped 5; count of bases not matched to a gene: 11. Germline assignment: CDR1 SNHLY and CDR2 FYNNEI. This CDR3 contains 15 residues. The CDR3 sequence: CASTFRTGLNEKLFF. The CDR3, as DNA: TGTGCCAGTACCTTTAGGACAGGGTTGAATGAAAAACTGTTTTTT. Full variable domain (remainder filled in from reference TRBV2 and TRBJ1-4): EPEVTQTPSHQVTQMGQEVILRCVPISNHLYFYWYRQILGQKVEFLVSFYNNEISEKSEIFDDQFSVERPDGSNFTLKIRSTKLEDSAMYFCASTFRTGLNEKLFFGSGTQLSVL.

The chain carries TRBV5-1 and TRBJ1-4, with D hard to call. The V end was cut by 0 bases, the J end by 10 bases, with 7 bases between. Germline V gives CDR1 SGHRS, CDR2 YFSETQ. CDR3 length equals 12 residues. The CDR3 DNA reads as TGCGCCAGCAGCTTGGATTCCGGAAAACTGTTTTTT. Its protein is CASSLDSGKLFF.

This clone occurred once. The chain employs TRBV12-3 or TRBV12-4 and TRBJ2-5, with D possibly matching TRBD2 (6 bases). CDR3 length equals 13 residues. The V gene lost 2 bases and the J gene lost 2 bases, with 6 bases spanning the gap. The CDR3 sequence: CASSLSGQETQYF. The CDR3 nucleotides are TGTGCCAGCAGTTTAAGCGGGCAAGAGACCCAGTACTTC.

The chain couples TRBV28 to TRBJ1-4; D is uncertain. Trimming stripped 5 bases from V and 8 bases from J, with 18 bases between. This CDR3 spans 15 amino acids. Germline V CDR1 and CDR2: MDHEN, SYDVKM. CDR3 region: CASSITALGSEKLFF. CDR3 DNA sequence: TGTGCCAGCAGTATTACGGCCCTGGGCTCCGAAAAACTGTTTTTT.

The chain has TRBV28 and TRBJ1-1; possibly TRBD1 for D (6 bases). This CDR3 comprises 12 residues. Trimming left V 7 bases short and J 5 bases short, with 11 bases between. Germline V lookup: CDR1 MDHEN, CDR2 SYDVKM. CDR3 loop: CASTPGQTEAFF. CDR3 nucleotides: TGTGCCAGCACCCCGGGACAAACTGAAGCTTTCTTT.

The chain couples TRBV6-5 to TRBJ1-1, with D possibly being TRBD1 (6 bases). V shed 6 bases and J shed 11 bases, with 13 bases lying between them. Germline CDR1 MNHEY, CDR2 SVGAGI. This CDR3 contains 11 residues. The CDR3 reads CASRGASGAFF. The DNA of the CDR3 is TGTGCCAGCAGGGGGGCTTCAGGGGCTTTCTTT.

The chain links TRBV6-5 to TRBJ1-6, with TRBD1 as a possible D gene (5 bases). Germline-derived CDR1 and CDR2 are MNHEY and SVGAGI. Trimming took 2 bases from V and 12 from J, leaving 20 bases between them. CDR3 size: 16 residues. The CDR3 coding sequence is TGTGCCAGCAGTTACGCCCTCCCCGACAGAGAAAGACCCCTCCACTTT. Translated, it gives CASSYALPDRERPLHF.

V gene TRBV5-1 combines with J gene TRBJ2-7; no definite D call. Germline V gene lookup returns CDR1 SGHRS and CDR2 YFSETQ. Trimming left V 2 bases short and J 1 base short, with 7 bases between. There are 13 residues in the CDR3. In DNA, the CDR3 is TGCGCCAGCAGCTTCGCTATATCCTACGAGCAGTACTTC. Translated, it gives CASSFAISYEQYF.

This clone was seen a single time. V usage is TRBV6-5 and J usage is TRBJ2-1; 11 nucleotides align to TRBD2. The CDR3 is 12 amino acids. The V gene's germline CDR1 is MNHEY and CDR2 SVGAGI. J lost 14 bases, V lost 5 bases, and 5 bases had no gene match. The CDR3 sequence: CASSISGRGEFF. The CDR3 DNA reads TGTGCCAGCAGTATTAGCGGGAGGGGGGAGTTCTTC.

The CDR3 here is CASSELLGARDTEAFF. The DNA of the CDR3 is TGTGCCAGCAGTGAATTATTGGGGGCTCGGGACACTGAAGCTTTCTTT. This sequence joins TRBV6-1 and TRBJ1-1, with D perhaps TRBD1 (6 bases). CDR1 is MNHNS, CDR2 SASEGT, per germline. The ends were cut back, 2 bases at V and 3 bases at J, with 16 bases in the middle. This CDR3 spans 16 amino acids.

CDR3 bases: TGTGCCAGCAGCCCCTCGGGGTACGGAAACACCATATATTTT. Translating gives CASSPSGYGNTIYF. The gene calls are TRBV5-5 and TRBJ1-3; D unresolved. Trimming shortened V by 4 bases and J by 4 bases, and 12 bases separated the two germline ends. CDR1 and CDR2 from the germline V gene are SGHKS and YYEKEE (reference sequence). The CDR3 is 14 amino acids.

The rearrangement joins TRBV19 to TRBJ1-1, with 10 bases that match TRBD1. The V and J ends lost 4 bases and 6 bases, in that order; junction bases with no gene match: 8. Germline V CDR1 and CDR2: LNHDA, SQIVND (reference sequence). The CDR3 runs 15 residues. The CDR3 DNA reads TGTGCCAGTAGTAAGGACAGGGGGTCGTACTCTGAAGCTTTCTTT. Its protein product is CASSKDRGSYSEAFF.

The V and J genes are TRBV5-1 and TRBJ1-3; TRBD1 matches 7 bases. The CDR3 has 15 amino acids. The germline CDR1 and CDR2 sequences are SGHRS and YFSETQ. V shed 4 bases and J 0 bases; nucleotides not matched to a gene: 4. The CDR3 DNA follows: TGCGCCAGCAGCCGGCAGGGGGGCTCTGGAAACACCATATATTTT. Amino acids: CASSRQGGSGNTIYF.